What follows is one T cell receptor beta chain and its context. The clone's antigen remains unknown. No base quality information exists; no much larger clone differs at one position. Ficoll-Paque density gradient centrifugation was the method used to isolate PBMCs. This entry comes from a study of T-cell memory formation after mild COVID-19 (dated by TCRdb to about 2021). Notes on the research overall: Most TCR sequence clusters were specific to one of the two donors. Longitudinal TCRalpha and TCRbeta repertoire sequencing tracked T-cell clones expanding and contracting after mild COVID-19 in a couple of donors. The cohort comprised two young, previously healthy adult volunteers, one female and one male.

TCRdb names Illumina NovaSeq 6000 as the instrument used. cDNA libraries for TCRalpha and TCRbeta were prepared by 5'RACE using constant-segment primers, with sample barcodes and unique molecular identifiers added. Trizol reagent was used to extract RNA from every sample. Library amplification was performed in two PCR steps, and a second sample barcode and Illumina TruSeq adapters were introduced in the second step. Sequencing of libraries was performed on an Illumina NovaSeq with 2 x 150 bp paired-end reads. In the source study's methods: With migec v1.2.7, reads were demultiplexed and then collapsed into UMI-guided consensus sequences. Using mixcr v2.1.11, the UMI consensuses were aligned to TRA and TRB V and J templates and assembled into clonotypes. A clonotype was counted as expanded or contracted only when both edgeR and NoisET called the clonotype significant, with the noise models trained on biological replicates. For edgeR calls, a false discovery rate-adjusted p below 0.01 and a log2 fold-change threshold of 1 were applied. As an exploratory analysis of dynamics, max-normalized trajectories of the 1000 most abundant clonotypes were examined with PCA combined with hierarchical clustering. The CD4 or CD8 phenotype of responding clones was assigned using the separately sequenced CD4+ and CD8+ repertoires. TCRdb reprocessed the public reads (quality trimming at Q25 with fastp, clone calling with MiXCR) and kept in-frame beta chains. Entries are consolidated by CDR3 protein sequence, retaining the most common genes and DNA. The V and J calls, along with clone size, are taken from TCRdb and not from the paper's own processing. This sample is represented by about 160,000 distinct CDR3 sequences; around 30% of them were singletons. About 11% of the sample comes from the top ten.

What the research found in general, with its limitations: The study covered only a couple of mild cases, and larger cohorts including severe cases with pre-infection samples were considered necessary. The detection of some responding clones in pre-infection memory suggests that pre-existing cross-reactive memory T cells joined the SARS-CoV-2 response. SARS-CoV-2 specificity of the second-wave clones peaking on day 37 was not confirmed. Contracting CD4+ clones turned up mainly in the CM and EM memory subsets, whereas EMRA was where CD8+ clones were enriched. Clones contracting from day 15 to 85 had balanced CD4/CD8 phenotypes, while a second wave expanding from day 15 to 37 was biased towards CD4+.

The sequence came from an adult woman who had mild COVID-19 (a few samples of this study predate the infection). The sample titles of this study are shuffled in the database, so cell type and time point are left out; the donor was told from shared clones. The sequencing sample was made of PBMCs or a T cell subset sorted from them (not recorded which).

This receptor carries the CDR3 CASRSQTGRKETQYF. At the DNA level, the sequence is TGTGCCAGCAGAAGTCAAACGGGACGTAAAGAGACCCAGTACTTC. The V and J genes are TRBV6-5 and TRBJ2-5; the D call is tentative, TRBD1 or TRBD2, as each matches 5 bases. V loses 6 bases of germline sequence and J loses 3 bases, and the interval between the two ends is 17 bases. From the cysteine up to the phenylalanine, the CDR3 has a length of 15 residues. The DNA shown is the 45-base CDR3, in frame from base 1. The germline V gene yields MNHEY for CDR1 and SVGAGI for CDR2.